The 20 T cell receptor beta chains in this list originate from one sample, sequenced in a study of T cells in localized non-small cell lung cancer. Profiling relied on immunoSEQ multiplex PCR, and the TCRdb table lists in-frame clones only, not all of them. The sample lists more than 2,500 clones; roughly 24% were seen once. The input for sequencing was lung tumor tissue, taken before any cancer treatment. Every receptor here comes from a man between 40 and 69 years old with stage I lung adenocarcinoma.

The chain has TRBV28 and TRBJ1-1, with unresolved D. This CDR3 is built from 13 residues. CDR1 is MDHEN and CDR2 is SYDVKM in the germline V gene. Trimming left V 5 bases short and J 10 bases short, with 17 bases between. The CDR3 nucleotides read TGTGCCAGCAGTCCAGAGGGATCCATTGCAGCTTTCTTT. Its protein product is CASSPEGSIAAFF.

This clone appeared a few times. The rearrangement joins TRBV6-8 to TRBJ1-1; no clear D. Trimming removed 2 bases from V and 3 bases from J, with 10 bases in between. Germline-derived CDR1 and CDR2 are MNHGY and SAAAGT. This CDR3 has 14 amino acids. CDR3 in DNA: TGTGCCAGCAGTTACCAAGCGGGAGACACTGAAGCTTTCTTT. Translating gives CASSYQAGDTEAFF.

Within the sample, this clone is medium-sized. The V gene is TRBV11-3, the J gene TRBJ1-3, with D uncertain. The CDR3 has 14 amino acids. Per germline, CDR1 SGHNT and CDR2 YENEEA. Trimming cost V 2 bases and J 4 bases, with 9 bases left between them. The CDR3 sequence is CASSLSGIGNTIYF. The CDR3 bases are TGTGCCAGCAGCTTATCGGGGATCGGAAACACCATATATTTT.

This chain joins TRBV6-8 and TRBJ2-5, with 8 bases aligning to TRBD2. The V gene's germline CDR1 is MNHGY and CDR2 SAAAGT. The CDR3 spans 17 residues. The trim removed 0 bases at V and 1 base at J, leaving 7 bases unmatched. The CDR3 bases are TGTGCCAGCAGTTACTCGAGCTCTAGCGGGTCCCAAGAGACCCAGTACTTC. It is translated as CASSYSSSSGSQETQYF.

The J gene is TRBJ2-1, the V gene TRBV19; D is ambiguous. Germline-derived CDR1 and CDR2 are LNHDA and SQIVND (reference sequence). V was pared by 4 bases and J by 10 bases, with 14 bases between. CDR3 length: 13 amino acids. For the CDR3, the DNA is TGTGCCAGTAGTACGGGCGGCTACAGAGAGCAGTTCTTC. Its translation: CASSTGGYREQFF.

This clone is categorized as medium-sized (0.01 to 0.1%). V and J are TRBV9 and TRBJ2-3; D gene ambiguous. This CDR3 region has 15 residues. V dropped 6 bases and J dropped 0 bases, with 14 bases sitting between them. CDR1 and CDR2 (germline): SGDLS, YYNGEE. CDR3 sequence: CASTPDGTSTDTQYF. CDR3 nucleotides: TGTGCCAGCACCCCGGACGGAACAAGCACAGATACGCAGTATTTT. The variable domain in full, with the rest retrieved from reference TRBV9 and TRBJ2-3, is DSGVTQTPKHLITATGQRVTLRCSPRSGDLSVYWYQQSLDQGLQFLIQYYNGEERAKGNILERFSAQQFPDLHSELNLSSLELGDSALYFCASTPDGTSTDTQYFGPGTRLTVL.

J is TRBJ2-7 and V is TRBV11-3; no firm D call. Germline V gives CDR1 SGHNT, CDR2 YENEEA. Trimming removed 1 base from V and 3 bases from J, with 10 bases in between. This CDR3 is built from 14 residues. The CDR3, as DNA: TGTGCCAGCAGCTTAGTTGTGGAAAACTACGAGCAGTACGTC. Protein product: CASSLVVENYEQYV.

The chain has TRBV11-3 and TRBJ2-2; D is possibly TRBD2 (6 bases). The CDR3 loop spans 15 amino acids. V was cut by 1 base and J by 2 bases, with 8 bases left in between. Germline V CDR1 and CDR2: SGHNT, YENEEA. DNA of the CDR3: TGTGCCAGCAGCTTAGGGGCGGGAAACACCGGGGAGCTGTTTTTT. Protein: CASSLGAGNTGELFF.

This clone was observed many times. The chain links TRBV7-8 to TRBJ1-5; possible D gene TRBD1, 6 bases. The V end was cut by 1 base, the J end by 6 bases, with 7 bases between. The CDR3 totals 13 residues. Germline values: CDR1 SGHVS, CDR2 FQNEAQ. For the CDR3, the DNA is TGTGCCAGCAGCTTAGGGGGGCTTCAGCCCCAGCATTTT. It yields the protein CASSLGGLQPQHF.

The chain has TRBV29-1 and TRBJ2-1; 7 bases are a match to TRBD2. V lost 8 bases to trimming and J lost 6 bases; unmatched junction nucleotides: 10. The CDR3 covers 13 residues. Per germline, CDR1 SQVTM and CDR2 ANQGSEA. CDR3 in amino acids: CSMSGTALNEQFF. The CDR3 DNA sequence: TGCAGCATGAGCGGGACTGCTCTCAATGAGCAGTTCTTC.

This sequence joins TRBV9 and TRBJ1-1; D is undetermined. V was shortened by 4 bases and J by 1 base, with 11 bases between the two germline ends. There are 14 residues in the CDR3. The germline V gene encodes CDR1 SGDLS and CDR2 YYNGEE. The CDR3 is CASSRMTPNTEAFF. In DNA form, the CDR3 reads TGTGCCAGCAGCCGAATGACACCGAACACTGAAGCTTTCTTT. Full variable domain (remainder filled in from reference TRBV9 and TRBJ1-1): DSGVTQTPKHLITATGQRVTLRCSPRSGDLSVYWYQQSLDQGLQFLIQYYNGEERAKGNILERFSAQQFPDLHSELNLSSLELGDSALYFCASSRMTPNTEAFFGQGTRLTVV.

The CDR3 sequence: CASSQVSGTSTTNEKLFF. The CDR3, as DNA: TGTGCCAGCAGCCAAGTCAGTGGGACGTCTACAACTAATGAAAAACTGTTTTTT. V gene TRBV14 combines with J gene TRBJ1-4; TRBD1 is a possible D gene (5 bases). The CDR3 totals 18 residues. V gave up 1 base and J gave up 0 bases, with 15 bases separating them. Germline loops: CDR1 SGHDN, CDR2 FVKESK.

The chain links TRBV12-2 to TRBJ2-7; TRBD2, the table's D call, was not compared with the DNA. TRBV12-2 corresponds to a pseudogene. The CDR3 consists of 17 residues. The CDR3, as DNA: TGTGCAAGTCCCCTTAGCGGACCCGGGACGCGGGACTACGAGCAGTACGTC. This encodes CASPLSGPGTRDYEQYV.

This clone occurred once. The CDR3, as DNA: TGTGCCAGTAGTATAGGTGGCGGAGGGGGACGGCAAGAGACCCAGTACTTC. Its protein product is CASSIGGGGGRQETQYF. The chain is built from TRBV19 and TRBJ2-5; perhaps D is TRBD1 or TRBD2 (6 bases each). V was trimmed by 1 base and J by 2 bases, leaving 17 bases between them. This CDR3 region has 17 residues. Germline values: CDR1 LNHDA, CDR2 SQIVND (reference sequence).

The rearrangement joins TRBV21-1 to TRBJ2-1; the table calls TRBD2, which could not be checked here. TRBV21-1 is an annotated pseudogene. The CDR3 is 12 residues long. CDR3 protein: CASSPGLGREFF. The CDR3 region has the DNA TGTGCCAGCAGTCCAGGACTAGGAAGGGAGTTCTTC.

This clone was picked up a small number of times. The chain carries TRBV5-1 and TRBJ2-3; possibly TRBD1 or TRBD2 for D (5 bases each). The V gene lost 2 bases and the J gene lost 6 bases, with 16 bases spanning the gap. From germline, CDR1 is SGHRS and CDR2 YFSETQ. The length of the CDR3 is 15 residues. DNA of the CDR3: TGCGCCAGCAGCTTCCTTGGGGACCGTCGGGATACGCAGTATTTT. Protein product: CASSFLGDRRDTQYF.

This clone appeared once. This chain uses TRBV5-1 with TRBJ1-1, with 9 bases fitting TRBD1. Germline V gene lookup returns CDR1 SGHRS and CDR2 YFSETQ. The CDR3 extends over 14 amino acids. J gave up 5 bases and V 2 bases, and 4 bases lay outside the gene matches. The CDR3 loop reads CASSLRTGETEAFF. CDR3 in DNA: TGCGCCAGCAGCTTAAGGACAGGGGAAACTGAAGCTTTCTTT. The whole variable domain, filled in from reference TRBV5-1 and TRBJ1-1, reads KAGVTQTPRYLIKTRGQQVTLSCSPISGHRSVSWYQQTPGQGLQFLFEYFSETQRNKGNFPGRFSGRQFSNSRSEMNVSTLELGDSALYLCASSLRTGETEAFFGQGTRLTVV.

CDR3 protein: CASSLGQGGGGTEAFF. CDR3 in DNA: TGCGCCAGCAGCTTGGGACAGGGCGGCGGCGGGACTGAAGCTTTCTTT. This chain uses TRBV5-1 with TRBJ1-1, with TRBD1 matching 7 bases. V gave up 0 bases and J gave up 5 bases; unmatched junction bases: 10. Germline loops: CDR1 SGHRS, CDR2 YFSETQ. The CDR3 has 16 amino acids.

This clone showed up just a few times. At one of its ends the junction is not consistent with the germline gene, which may arise from a read error. CDR3 sequence reads: CAISEGTVGNTIYF. CDR3 coding DNA: TGTGCCATCAGTGAAGGCACGGTCGGAAACACCATATATTTT. V gene TRBV6-1 combines with J gene TRBJ1-3; D is ambiguous. CDR3 length: 14 residues. Germline V gene lookup returns CDR1 MNHNS and CDR2 SASEGT.

This clone was seen a few times. This chain connects TRBV18 to TRBJ1-5, with D maybe TRBD1 (5 bases). Looked up from germline, CDR1 is KGHSH and CDR2 is LQKENI. This CDR3 has 12 residues. Trimming cost V 8 bases and J 5 bases, with 10 bases left between them. The CDR3 protein is CASTRGDQPQHF. The CDR3 DNA is TGTGCCAGCACCAGAGGGGATCAGCCCCAGCATTTT. Full variable domain (missing parts from reference TRBV18 and TRBJ1-5): NAGVMQNPRHLVRRRGQEARLRCSPMKGHSHVYWYRQLPEEGLKFMVYLQKENIIDESGMPKERFSAEFPKEGPSILRIQQVVRGDSAAYFCASTRGDQPQHFGDGTRLSIL.